The 31 T cell receptor beta chains below come from one sample, sequenced in a study of memory CD4+ T cells and cytomegalovirus serostatus. Repertoires were generated with immunoSEQ multiplex PCR, while TCRdb's copy carries only in-frame clones and drops some. The sample includes about 58,000 clones, more than 65% of them seen just once. Single viable CD3+CD4+CD8-CD45RO+ cells were sorted as the memory CD4+ T cells. Sequencing used memory CD4+ T cells from blood. The receptors were sampled from an adult in good health and CMV-seronegative. Some clones in this sample may be carry-over from other donors' samples.

The rearrangement uses TRBV2 and TRBJ2-2; a possible D gene is TRBD2 (6 bases). V lost 6 bases and J lost 5, with 19 bases in between. The CDR3 contains 16 residues. Germline V lookup: CDR1 SNHLY, CDR2 FYNNEI. The CDR3 DNA sequence: TGTGCCAGCAGGGAGGGAAGCAATTCGGTAACCGGGGAGCTGTTTTTT. This codes for CASREGSNSVTGELFF.

This clone was found a few times. The chain has TRBV6-1 and TRBJ2-1; D is ambiguous. CDR1 and CDR2 from the germline V gene are MNHNS and SASEGT. CDR3 length: 13 residues. Trimming pared 6 bases from V and 6 bases from J, leaving 12 bases between. CDR3 sequence (DNA): TGTGCCAGCAGCTTCGACGGAACCAATGAGCAGTTCTTC. Amino acid sequence: CASSFDGTNEQFF.

The chain couples TRBV28 to TRBJ1-2; D is unresolved. Trimming took 2 bases from V and 8 from J, leaving 12 bases between them. The CDR3 consists of 13 residues. The germline gives CDR1 MDHEN, CDR2 SYDVKM. CDR3 nucleotide sequence: TGTGCCAGCAGTTTAGTGGGGATACGGGGCTACACCTTC. Its translation is CASSLVGIRGYTF.

The chain carries TRBV25-1 and TRBJ2-1; TRBD2 aligns across 9 bases. This CDR3 region has 14 residues. Germline V gene lookup returns CDR1 MGHDK and CDR2 SYGVNS. The trim removed 5 bases at V and 8 bases at J, leaving 7 bases unmatched. This chain's CDR3 is CASSYLAGSDEQFF. The DNA of the CDR3 is TGTGCCAGCAGTTACCTAGCGGGATCCGATGAGCAGTTCTTC.

CDR3 in amino acids: CASSERGGGADQPQHF. The CDR3 DNA reads TGTGCCAGCAGCGAGAGGGGAGGGGGCGCGGACCAGCCCCAGCATTTT. V and J are TRBV5-5 and TRBJ1-5; TRBD1 matches at 7 bases. V lost 4 bases and J lost 7; bases outside the gene matches: 14. The CDR3 runs to 16 residues. Germline-derived CDR1 and CDR2 are SGHKS and YYEKEE (reference sequence).

The rearrangement uses TRBV23-1 and TRBJ1-5; D is unclear. TRBV23-1 is noted as an ORF with a role that remains uncertain. The length of the CDR3 is 19 residues. V lost 0 bases, J lost 0 bases, and 18 bases lay in between. CDR3 DNA: TGCGCCAGCAGTCAATCCGTCGTTTCAGGTTTTTATAGCAATCAGCCCCAGCATTTT. Translation: CASSQSVVSGFYSNQPQHF.

This clone has a single count. The chain links TRBV18 to TRBJ2-1, with D perhaps TRBD1 (6 bases). The germline gives CDR1 KGHSH, CDR2 LQKENI. V shed 0 bases and J shed 9 bases, with 12 bases lying between them. This CDR3 has 14 residues. The CDR3 reads CASSPPEVGAEQFF. In nucleotides, the CDR3 is TGTGCCAGCTCACCACCGGAAGTGGGGGCTGAGCAGTTCTTC.

The table lists this clone with a count of one. The chain employs TRBV30 and TRBJ2-2; D gene unclear. The germline V and J ends were trimmed by 1 base and 1 base, with 10 bases remaining between them. The CDR3 totals 15 residues. Germline CDR1 reads GTSNPN; CDR2 reads SVGIG (reference sequence). The CDR3 is CAWSDLRRNTGELFF. The DNA of the CDR3 is TGTGCCTGGAGTGATTTGCGACGGAACACCGGGGAGCTGTTTTTT.

This sequence joins TRBV19 and TRBJ2-1, with TRBD1 as a possible D gene (6 bases). The CDR3 is made up of 15 amino acids. The V and J ends lost 7 bases and 4 bases respectively, with 17 bases between them. Germline CDR1 LNHDA, CDR2 SQIVND (reference sequence). The chain's CDR3 is CASNQGQATYNEQFF. Here the CDR3 DNA reads TGTGCCAGTAATCAGGGGCAGGCTACTTACAATGAGCAGTTCTTC.

The rearrangement uses TRBV28 and TRBJ1-3; D remains unclear. The germline V gene encodes CDR1 MDHEN and CDR2 SYDVKM. This CDR3 comprises 10 residues. V was shortened by 7 bases and J by 11 bases, with 9 bases between the two germline ends. CDR3 bases: TGTGCCAGCAAAGAGTTGCCCATATATTTT. Translation gives CASKELPIYF.

The chain is built from TRBV27 and TRBJ2-7; 7 nucleotides match TRBD2. V trimming: 5 bases; J trimming: 5 bases; junction bases outside the gene matches: 12. Germline-derived CDR1 and CDR2 are MNHEY and SMNVEV (reference sequence). This CDR3 is 15 amino acids long. CDR3 residues: CASSSGIPSLDEQYF. CDR3 DNA sequence: TGTGCCAGCAGTAGCGGGATCCCCTCTCTGGACGAGCAGTACTTC.

DNA for the CDR3: TGTGCCAGTCGGTTGACATCTAGCGGGAGTACGGAGCAGTTCTTC. Residues: CASRLTSSGSTEQFF. The chain joins TRBV6-1 to TRBJ2-1; TRBD2 agrees at 10 bases. Germline V CDR1 and CDR2: MNHNS, SASEGT. The CDR3 runs 15 residues. V shed 9 bases and J 10 bases; nucleotides not matched to a gene: 15.

This chain links TRBV30 with TRBJ2-3, with 7 bases aligning to TRBD2. V gave up 0 bases and J gave up 2 bases; unmatched junction bases: 5. Germline CDR1 is GTSNPN and CDR2 is SVGIG (reference sequence). The CDR3 length is 15 residues. The CDR3 protein is CAWSVGLADTDTQYF. The CDR3, as DNA: TGTGCCTGGAGTGTTGGGCTAGCGGACACAGATACGCAGTATTTT.

J is TRBJ1-1 and V is TRBV7-2; D not resolved. The CDR3 is 14 amino acids. Germline-derived CDR1 and CDR2 are SGHTA and FQGNSA. V lost 4 bases to trimming and J lost 0 bases, with 9 bases between them. The CDR3: CASSSGRMNTEAFF. The CDR3 DNA is TGTGCCAGCAGCTCCGGACGGATGAACACTGAAGCTTTCTTT.

The chain combines TRBV27 with TRBJ2-7; 12 nucleotides agree with TRBD2. The CDR3 runs 15 residues. The V gene's germline CDR1 is MNHEY and CDR2 SMNVEV (reference sequence). V lost 5 bases and J lost 6; bases outside the gene matches: 8. In DNA, the CDR3 is TGTGCCAGCAGTCCAACTCCGGGACTAGCGGGCGAGCAGTACTTC. Translated: CASSPTPGLAGEQYF.

This chain connects TRBV7-9 to TRBJ2-1; D may correspond to TRBD1 or TRBD2 (5 bases each). This CDR3 has 15 amino acids. V was clipped by 0 bases and J by 8 bases, with 14 bases between them. Germline assignment: CDR1 SEHNR and CDR2 FQNEAQ (reference sequence). The CDR3 DNA reads TGTGCCAGCAGCTTAGCTCAGGGCCCGAGGGATGAGCAGTTCTTC. Amino acid sequence: CASSLAQGPRDEQFF.

A remark on this clone: This sample includes further DNA sequences coding for the same CDR3. For the CDR3, the DNA is TGTGCCAGTAGTATCGGAGGGACTGCGAACACCGGGGAGCTGTTTTTT. Residues: CASSIGGTANTGELFF. This chain joins TRBV19 and TRBJ2-2; a weak D match, TRBD2 (6 bases). This CDR3 region has 16 residues. From germline, CDR1 is LNHDA and CDR2 SQIVND (reference sequence). V was clipped by 3 bases and J by 0 bases, with 11 bases between them.

This clone showed up just once. The CDR3 loop reads CSVGGQGAESNYGYTF. CDR3 coding DNA: TGCAGCGTGGGAGGACAGGGGGCTGAGTCGAACTATGGCTACACCTTC. The chain employs TRBV29-1 and TRBJ1-2, with 11 bases matching TRBD1. The CDR3 is 16 amino acids. Per the germline V gene, CDR1 is SQVTM and CDR2 is ANQGSEA. The V and J ends lost 6 bases and 2 bases, in that order; junction bases with no gene match: 11.

This chain uses TRBV10-1 with TRBJ2-4, with a weak D call TRBD2 (7 bases). The germline V gene has CDR1 WNHNN and CDR2 SYGVQD (reference sequence). Trimming removed 10 bases at V and 3 bases at J, with 22 bases between. The CDR3 spans 16 residues. CDR3 DNA sequence: TGCGCCACCCCCCGGGGGGCGGGAAACGGCAAAAACATTCAGTACTTC. Protein product: CATPRGAGNGKNIQYF.

This clone was seen a few times. This chain uses TRBV27 with TRBJ2-1; D is possibly TRBD1 or TRBD2 (7 bases each). CDR1 and CDR2 from the germline V gene are MNHEY and SMNVEV (reference sequence). The CDR3 is 16 residues long. The ends were cut back, 5 bases at V and 7 bases at J, with 21 bases in the middle. CDR3 residues: CASSTRSGTALNEQFF. The CDR3 DNA reads TGTGCCAGCAGTACCCGAAGCGGGACAGCTCTAAATGAGCAGTTCTTC.

Only a few counts were recorded for this clone. V and J are TRBV7-8 and TRBJ2-3; TRBD2 matches at 9 bases. The CDR3 length is 16 residues. Trimming at V came to 3 bases and at J to 5 bases, leaving 9 bases not matched to a gene. Germline V CDR1 and CDR2: SGHVS, FQNEAQ. CDR3 protein: CASSFEIAGVGDTQYF. In DNA, the CDR3 is TGTGCCAGCAGCTTCGAAATAGCGGGAGTGGGAGATACGCAGTATTTT.

V is TRBV18 and J is TRBJ1-6; TRBD1 agrees at 8 bases. Germline V gives CDR1 KGHSH, CDR2 LQKENI. Trimming removed 5 bases from V and 6 bases from J; junction bases left unmatched: 6. There are 15 residues in the CDR3. The CDR3 sequence: CASSALGQGNSPLHF. Here the CDR3 DNA reads TGTGCCAGCTCAGCGCTTGGACAGGGTAATTCACCCCTCCACTTT.

V gene TRBV9 combines with J gene TRBJ1-2; D not resolved. Germline V gene data show CDR1 as SGDLS and CDR2 as YYNGEE. This CDR3 is built from 12 residues. The V gene lost 7 bases and the J gene lost 5 bases, with 12 bases spanning the gap. CDR3 in amino acids: CASGMVGYGYTF. In DNA form, the CDR3 reads TGTGCCAGCGGAATGGTGGGGTATGGCTACACCTTC.

The chain has TRBV5-1 and TRBJ1-2; 9 bases are shared with TRBD1. Germline V CDR1 and CDR2: SGHRS, YFSETQ. The ends lost 0 bases at V and 7 bases at J; junction bases unmatched: 7. There are 15 residues in the CDR3. The CDR3 coding sequence is TGCGCCAGCAGCTTGGTAGGACAGGGGTTCAGTGGCTACACCTTC. Amino acids: CASSLVGQGFSGYTF.

The genes are TRBV7-9 and TRBJ2-1, with D tentatively TRBD2 (6 bases). V lost 5 bases, J lost 4 bases, and 18 bases lay in between. The CDR3 is made up of 16 amino acids. Germline V gene lookup returns CDR1 SEHNR and CDR2 FQNEAQ (reference sequence). CDR3 sequence: CASSALRDWSYNEQFF. The CDR3 DNA sequence: TGTGCCAGCAGCGCCCTGAGGGACTGGTCTTACAATGAGCAGTTCTTC.

This sequence joins TRBV7-3 and TRBJ1-5; tentative D call: TRBD1 (6 bases). This CDR3 is built from 15 residues. Trimming stripped 4 bases from V and 4 bases from J, with 14 bases between. Germline values: CDR1 SGHTA, CDR2 FQGTGA. The CDR3 sequence is CASSSTGNPNQPQHF. The CDR3 coding sequence is TGTGCCAGCAGCTCAACAGGGAATCCAAATCAGCCCCAGCATTTT.

Worth noting for this clone: Other DNA sequences of this sample code for an identical CDR3. The chain links TRBV28 to TRBJ1-5, with D unresolved. CDR3 length: 16 residues. Germline CDR1 is MDHEN and CDR2 is SYDVKM. V lost 3 bases and J 0 bases, leaving 12 bases between the germline ends. The CDR3 bases are TGTGCCAGCAGTTTCCTAGCACGGCTTAGCAATCAGCCCCAGCATTTT. This translates into CASSFLARLSNQPQHF.

This rearrangement joins TRBV4-2 to TRBJ2-7; 14 bases fit TRBD2. This CDR3 has 18 amino acids. Trimming cost V 0 bases and J 5 bases; bases outside gene matches: 9. Germline CDR1 reads LGHNA; CDR2 reads YNFKEQ. This CDR3 reads CASSQETTGTSGSNEQYF. DNA for the CDR3: TGTGCCAGCAGCCAAGAGACCACCGGGACTAGCGGGAGCAACGAGCAGTACTTC.

The gene calls are TRBV9 and TRBJ1-2, with D uncertain. The CDR3 is made up of 11 amino acids. The germline V gene encodes CDR1 SGDLS and CDR2 YYNGEE. V was clipped by 3 bases and J by 8 bases, with 8 bases between them. The CDR3 is CASSDPGGYTF. The CDR3 bases are TGTGCCAGCAGCGACCCGGGAGGCTACACCTTC. The full variable domain, in which reference TRBV9 and TRBJ1-2 provide the parts outside the CDR3, is DSGVTQTPKHLITATGQRVTLRCSPRSGDLSVYWYQQSLDQGLQFLIQYYNGEERAKGNILERFSAQQFPDLHSELNLSSLELGDSALYFCASSDPGGYTFGSGTRLTVV.

The rearrangement joins TRBV28 to TRBJ1-5, with D uncertain. CDR1 is MDHEN and CDR2 is SYDVKM in the germline V gene. The CDR3 totals 13 residues. V dropped 7 bases and J dropped 6 bases, with 13 bases sitting between them. CDR3 in DNA: TGTGCCAGCAAAACAGATACTCTTCAGCCCCAGCATTTT. This encodes CASKTDTLQPQHF.

The chain recombines TRBV19 with TRBJ2-3; TRBD2 agrees at 8 bases. The germline CDR1 and CDR2 sequences are LNHDA and SQIVND (reference sequence). The CDR3 contains 15 residues. V lost 3 bases and J lost 4; bases outside the gene matches: 6. CDR3 nucleotide sequence: TGTGCCAGTAGTATGGGTGCTAGCGGGCCAGATACGCAGTATTTT. This encodes CASSMGASGPDTQYF.